These T cell receptor beta chains were read from a single sample in a study of blood T cell repertoires in COVID-19. Assay used: immunoSEQ multiplex PCR; TCRdb lists only in-frame clones, some missing. The sample includes 20,000 to 25,000 clones, about 83% of them seen just once. The sequenced sample consisted of peripheral blood. All receptors derive from a human donor with active COVID-19. The donor label of this sample is uncertain. Each CDR3 is given with its conserved first and last residue. A D gene is named only where the DNA matches it firmly. Clone size appears in some rows only: once, few, many, or a class for an expanded clone.

abundance	v_gene	j_gene	d_gene	CDR3nt	CDR3aa
NA	TRBV7-2	TRBJ2-7	NA	TGTGCCAGCAGCCGGGGAGGGGGGCGTCTGGAGCAGTACTTC	CASSRGGGRLEQYF
NA	TRBV4-1	TRBJ1-1	NA	TGCGCCAGCAGCCAAGATTTTAACAGCGAAGCTTTCTTT	CASSQDFNSEAFF
NA	TRBV19	TRBJ2-7	TRBD2	TGTGCCAGTAGTATAGCAGGGCTAGCGGGCGAGCAGTACTTC	CASSIAGLAGEQYF
once	TRBV7-9	TRBJ2-1	NA	TGTGCCAGCAGCTTGACACTTCACAATGAGCAGTTCTTC	CASSLTLHNEQFF
NA	TRBV27	TRBJ2-1	TRBD2	TGTGCCAGCAGTTTATCTGGACTAGCGGGAGGGTTTTCGAGAAATGAGCAGTTCTTC	CASSLSGLAGGFSRNEQFF
NA	TRBV28	TRBJ1-5	NA	TGTGCCAGCAGTGCCTTCCGCCTGGCAGGGGTTCGTCAATCTCAGCCCCAGCATTTT	CASSAFRLAGVRQSQPQHF
NA	TRBV4-2	TRBJ2-3	TRBD2	TGTGCCAGCAGCCAACTGAGTCTAGCGGGCACAGATACGCAGTATTTT	CASSQLSLAGTDTQYF
NA	TRBV10-3	TRBJ2-7	NA	TGTGCCATCAGCGAAAGGCGGGGAGCCTACGAGCAGTACTTC	CAISERRGAYEQYF
NA	TRBV2	TRBJ2-7	NA	TGTGCCAGCACGGTCACAGGGAGCTACGAGCAGTACTTC	CASTVTGSYEQYF
NA	TRBV5-1	TRBJ2-4	TRBD1	TGCGCCAGCAGCTTGGAGGGGGCCCCTAGAAACATTCAGTACTTC	CASSLEGAPRNIQYF
NA	TRBV5-1	TRBJ2-1	NA	TGCGCCAGCAGCTTGGTACCAGGGTCTATATACAATGAGCAGTTCTTC	CASSLVPGSIYNEQFF
NA	TRBV29-1	TRBJ1-2	NA	TGCAGCGTTGAAGGAAACAGGGGCTACACCTTC	CSVEGNRGYTF
NA	TRBV5-6	TRBJ2-1	NA	TGTGCCAGCAGCTTACCAGGCCCGCGGGGCTACAATGAGCAGTTCTTC	CASSLPGPRGYNEQFF
NA	TRBV11-2	TRBJ2-2	NA	TGTGCCAGCAGCTTACAGAACACCGGGGAGCTGTTTTTT	CASSLQNTGELFF
NA	TRBV7-9	TRBJ2-1	TRBD2	TGTGCCAGCAGCTTGGGTCTGGCGGGAGGGCCCGTAATCTTCTTC	CASSLGLAGGPVIFF
NA	TRBV25-1	TRBJ2-7	NA	TGTGCCAGCAGTGATCTTACGGAGGGCTCCTACGAGCAGTACTTC	CASSDLTEGSYEQYF
NA	TRBV19	TRBJ2-2	NA	TGTGCCAGTAGGCCAGAGGCAGCAGGGCGGACCGGGGAGCTGTTTTTT	CASRPEAAGRTGELFF
NA	TRBV7-2	TRBJ1-2	NA	TGTGCCAGCAGCCCACGCGGGGGGCCCGGACAGACTCATGGCTACACCTTC	CASSPRGGPGQTHGYTF
NA	TRBV6-5	TRBJ2-7	TRBD2	TGTGCCAGCAGCGACCCGACTAGCGGGATCTACGAGCAGTACTTC	CASSDPTSGIYEQYF
NA	TRBV18	TRBJ2-5	TRBD1	TGTGCCAGCTCACCACCGGTAACAGGGGGCCTGGAGACCCAGTACTTC	CASSPPVTGGLETQYF
NA	TRBV25-1	TRBJ2-5	TRBD2	TGTGCCAGCGCTGGACCCCATAGCGGGAGGGCCAGGTTCGGGACCCAGTACTTC	CASAGPHSGRARFGTQYF
NA	TRBV6-5	TRBJ1-4	TRBD1	TGTGCCAGCCGGGAGACAGGGAATCGTGAAAAACTGTTTTTT	CASRETGNREKLFF
NA	TRBV5-6	TRBJ2-2	NA	TGTGCCAGCAGCTTCATACGTGCCCGCGCCGGGGAGCTGTTTTTT	CASSFIRARAGELFF
NA	TRBV6-6	TRBJ2-5	NA	TGTGCCAGCAGTTCGGGTCGGGAGACCCAGTACTTC	CASSSGRETQYF
NA	TRBV7-3	TRBJ1-1	NA	TGTGCCAGCAGCTTAACGGAAGGGGTGGGCACTGAAGCTTTCTTT	CASSLTEGVGTEAFF